This T cell receptor beta chain was obtained from a study of blood T cell repertoires in COVID-19. For the study at large: COVID-19 samples from acute and convalescent phases originated in the United States, Italy and Spain.

Methods used by the authors: From reference gene primer amplification, estimates of nucleated cell counts were derived. Assay used: immunoSEQ multiplex PCR; TCRdb lists only in-frame clones, some missing. V, J and clone size derive from that table, while D and trimming were established from the DNA sequence. The data hold under 300,000 clones, with roughly nine tenths observed a single time. Two consecutive negative NP/OP PCR tests, clearance, or resolved symptoms defined Cohort 3 recovery. This clone was seen more than once but under ten times. Germline CDR1 reads MNHEY; CDR2 reads SMNVEV (reference sequence). V was pared by 7 bases and J by 1 base, with 9 bases of the junction left unmatched. This CDR3 contains 15 residues.

The origin of this receptor is a woman aged 45-60 years who had recovered from COVID-19. Sequencing was done on a sample of PBMCs or T cells enriched from blood (not recorded which). This rearrangement joins TRBV27 to TRBJ1-1; 7 bases fit TRBD1. The CDR3 reads CASTPSRTGNTEAFF. The CDR3 DNA is TGTGCCAGCACCCCGTCCCGGACAGGGAACACTGAAGCTTTCTTT.